These 21 T cell receptor beta chains were sequenced from one sample in a study of T cells in Graves' hyperthyroidism and ophthalmopathy. TCR beta CDR3 sequences were amplified from RNA transcripts. The TCR CDR3 was amplified in a first-round RT-PCR using the HTBI primer set. TCRdb re-called the multiplex PCR reads through MiXCR, storing one row per CDR3 protein. The top ten hold around 10% of the sample, which has 750,000 to 950,000 distinct CDR3 sequences, 35% to 45% seen once. Source material: blood. Source of these receptors: a man between 18 and 35 years old with Graves' hyperthyroidism.

The sample holds one count of this clonotype. The CDR3 nucleotides are TGTGCCAGCAGGGGGGACATCGGCACAGATACGCAGTATTTT. Translation: CASRGDIGTDTQYF. The chain couples TRBV7-6 to TRBJ2-3; D might be TRBD1 (6 bases). The CDR3 has 14 residues. V was cut by 6 bases and J by 1 base, with 11 bases left in between. Germline CDR1 is SGHVS and CDR2 is FNYEAQ.

J is TRBJ1-1 and V is TRBV11-3, with 7 bases aligning to TRBD1. The germline V gene has CDR1 SGHNT and CDR2 YENEEA. The CDR3 is made up of 14 amino acids. J lost 5 bases, V lost 3 bases, and 6 bases had no gene match. The CDR3 region has the DNA TGTGCCAGCAGCTTGCCCACAGGGGTGACTGAAGCTTTCTTT. This encodes CASSLPTGVTEAFF.

Ten or more counts support this clonotype. J is TRBJ2-5 and V is TRBV7-2; D is ambiguous. V lost 5 bases and J lost 4, with 11 bases in between. Germline-derived CDR1 and CDR2 are SGHTA and FQGNSA. The CDR3 is 13 residues long. The CDR3 loop is CASSRNRAETQYF. The CDR3 DNA sequence: TGTGCCAGCAGCCGAAATCGGGCAGAGACCCAGTACTTC.

This clonotype was seen a few times. The chain links TRBV4-1 to TRBJ2-7, with 7 bases matching TRBD2. This CDR3 region has 14 residues. From germline, CDR1 is MGHRA and CDR2 YSYEKL. The V segment lost 4 bases and the J segment 4 bases; nucleotides outside the gene matches: 7. The CDR3 region is CASSPLPAGYEQYF. CDR3 nucleotide sequence: TGCGCCAGCAGCCCGCTCCCAGCGGGATACGAGCAGTACTTC.

The chain combines TRBV29-1 with TRBJ1-2; D unclear. The V and J ends lost 5 bases and 13 bases respectively, with 17 bases between them. Germline V CDR1 and CDR2: SQVTM, ANQGSEA. This CDR3 has 11 amino acids. CDR3 loop: CSVQLGAEPTF. The CDR3 DNA reads TGCAGCGTTCAACTCGGCGCGGAACCCACCTTC.

There are a few counts of this clonotype. The V gene is TRBV5-6, the J gene TRBJ1-5; D not certain. CDR3 size: 13 residues. CDR1 SGHDT and CDR2 YYEEEE come from the germline V gene. With 0 bases removed from V and 6 bases from J, the gap between germline ends came to 7 bases. The CDR3 protein is CASSLGKSQPQHF. The CDR3 bases are TGTGCCAGCAGCTTGGGGAAATCTCAGCCCCAGCATTTT.

In nucleotides, the CDR3 is TGCAGTGCTAGAGATGTAACCAAGCCGGGGGCCAACGTCCTGACTTTC. Its protein is CSARDVTKPGANVLTF. The rearrangement uses TRBV20-1 and TRBJ2-6, with D unclear. Germline V gene lookup returns CDR1 DFQATT and CDR2 SNEGSKA (reference sequence). The CDR3 consists of 16 residues. The V end lost 0 bases, the J end lost 4 bases, and 13 bases lay between the germline ends.

This clonotype has only a few counts. The J gene is TRBJ1-1, the V gene TRBV7-8, with 7 bases fitting TRBD1. The CDR3 loop spans 12 amino acids. Per germline, CDR1 SGHVS and CDR2 FQNEAQ. J lost 10 bases, V lost 5 bases, and 7 bases had no gene match. CDR3 sequence (DNA): TGTGCCAGCAGCCCCCGGGACAGTCGAGCTTTCTTT. Encoded protein: CASSPRDSRAFF. Filled out from reference TRBV7-8 and TRBJ1-1, the complete variable domain reads GAGVSQSPRYKVAKRGQDVALRCDPISGHVSLFWYQQALGQGPEFLTYFQNEAQLDKSGLPSDRFFAERPEGSVSTLKIQRTQQEDSAVYLCASSPRDSRAFFGQGTRLTVV.

This clonotype was observed at least ten times. V and J are TRBV7-8 and TRBJ2-5; D is unclear. Germline V gene sequence: CDR1 SGHVS, CDR2 FQNEAQ. The V gene lost 0 bases and the J gene lost 6 bases, with 11 bases spanning the gap. This CDR3 is 14 amino acids long. The CDR3 sequence: CASSLASVPKTQYF. The CDR3 DNA is TGTGCCAGCAGCTTAGCATCGGTACCAAAGACCCAGTACTTC.

The J gene is TRBJ2-5, the V gene TRBV29-1, with 7 bases lining up with TRBD1. Per the germline V gene, CDR1 is SQVTM and CDR2 is ANQGSEA. This CDR3 is 12 amino acids long. J gave up 2 bases and V 8 bases, and 5 bases lay outside the gene matches. The CDR3 region is CSLGRGQETQYF. As DNA, the CDR3 is TGCAGCTTGGGCAGGGGGCAAGAGACCCAGTACTTC.

The chain joins TRBV10-3 to TRBJ1-1; the D gene is possibly TRBD1 (5 bases). The CDR3 contains 12 residues. Germline-derived CDR1 and CDR2 are ENHRY and SYGVKD. CDR3 bases: TGTGCAATGGGGCGGCTGAACACTGAAGCTTTCTTT. This codes for CAMGRLNTEAFF.

The chain couples TRBV29-1 to TRBJ1-1; weak D call: TRBD1 (6 bases). V was clipped by 5 bases and J by 2 bases, with 12 bases between them. Germline CDR1 and CDR2: SQVTM and ANQGSEA. This CDR3 comprises 13 residues. The CDR3 bases are TGCAGCGTTAACGGACAGAAAAACACTGAAGCTTTCTTT. The encoded protein is CSVNGQKNTEAFF.

This chain joins TRBV7-2 and TRBJ2-5; 12 bases line up with TRBD2. Germline V CDR1 and CDR2: SGHTA, FQGNSA. CDR3 length: 17 residues. The ends lost 6 bases at V and 5 bases at J; junction bases unmatched: 13. CDR3 DNA: TGTGCCAGCAGAGAGACTAGCGGGAGAGGGAACGGGGAGACCCAGTACTTC. This sequence encodes CASRETSGRGNGETQYF.

The chain joins TRBV5-5 to TRBJ1-3, with D possibly matching TRBD1 (5 bases). The CDR3 contains 17 residues. Between the trimmed V and J ends, which lost 3 bases and 0 bases, there was a span of 16 bases. From germline, CDR1 is SGHKS and CDR2 YYEKEE (reference sequence). The DNA of the CDR3 is TGTGCCAGCAGCTCCCCCCCGGGACGGCGCTCTGGAAACACCATATATTTT. It translates to CASSSPPGRRSGNTIYF.

The count of this clonotype is one. This chain uses TRBV9 with TRBJ1-6; 7 nucleotides agree with TRBD1. The CDR3 covers 15 residues. Trimming took 6 bases from V and 5 from J; bases not matched to a gene: 8. Germline V gene lookup returns CDR1 SGDLS and CDR2 YYNGEE. The CDR3: CASKTPGQNNSPLHF. The CDR3 DNA reads as TGTGCCAGCAAAACTCCGGGACAGAATAATTCACCCCTCCACTTT.

This clonotype was seen a single time. V usage is TRBV7-3 and J usage is TRBJ2-7; TRBD2 aligns across 7 bases. The closer fit of TRBJ2-1 to the DNA end suggests the J call may be wrong. Germline V gene data show CDR1 as SGHTA and CDR2 as FQGTGA. The CDR3 runs to 15 residues. CDR3: CASSLAGEAYNEQFF. CDR3 nucleotide sequence: TGTGCCAGCAGCTTAGCGGGAGAAGCCTACAATGAGCAGTTCTTC.

This clonotype was found many times. The chain joins TRBV15 to TRBJ2-2; a weak D match, TRBD2 (5 bases). This CDR3 has 15 residues. Trimming pared 3 bases from V and 5 bases from J, leaving 13 bases between. The germline gives CDR1 LNHNV, CDR2 YYDKDF (reference sequence). This CDR3 is CATSSAQGSTGELFF. The DNA of the CDR3 is TGTGCCACCAGCAGTGCCCAAGGGAGTACCGGGGAGCTGTTTTTT.

The sample holds one count of this clonotype. The chain employs TRBV7-9 and TRBJ2-5, with 8 bases lining up with TRBD2. Germline assignment: CDR1 SEHNR and CDR2 FQNEAQ (reference sequence). V lost 4 bases and J lost 6; bases outside the gene matches: 13. The CDR3 loop spans 16 amino acids. CDR3 nucleotides: TGTGCCAGCAGCTCAACAGAGCGGGAGTTGAAAAAGACCCAGTACTTC. The encoded protein is CASSSTERELKKTQYF.

This clonotype has ten or more counts. The chain has TRBV15 and TRBJ1-1; the D is unclear. The CDR3 length is 16 residues. Germline loops: CDR1 LNHNV, CDR2 YYDKDF (reference sequence). The V gene lost 0 bases and the J gene lost 2 bases, with 13 bases spanning the gap. This CDR3 reads CATSRDLGRGNTEAFF. The CDR3 nucleotides are TGTGCCACCAGCAGAGATTTAGGTAGAGGTAACACTGAAGCTTTCTTT.

This chain uses TRBV2 with TRBJ1-1; the D gene is possibly TRBD1 (6 bases). From germline, CDR1 is SNHLY and CDR2 FYNNEI. The CDR3 covers 14 residues. The V end lost 7 bases, the J end lost 6 bases, and 18 bases lay between the germline ends. The CDR3 loop is CASTEDGGPSEAFF. Written as DNA, the CDR3 is TGTGCCAGCACGGAGGACGGGGGGCCCTCTGAAGCTTTCTTT.

Notes on this clonotype: Compared with germline, one end of the junction differs, possibly owing to a read error. This sequence joins TRBV24-1 and TRBJ2-2; the D gene is possibly TRBD1 (5 bases). Germline lookup yields CDR1 KGHDR and CDR2 SFDVKD. The CDR3 loop spans 13 amino acids. CDR3 coding DNA: TGTGCCAGCAGTCCAGGGTCCCCAGGGGAGCTGTTTTTT. Its protein is CASSPGSPGELFF.